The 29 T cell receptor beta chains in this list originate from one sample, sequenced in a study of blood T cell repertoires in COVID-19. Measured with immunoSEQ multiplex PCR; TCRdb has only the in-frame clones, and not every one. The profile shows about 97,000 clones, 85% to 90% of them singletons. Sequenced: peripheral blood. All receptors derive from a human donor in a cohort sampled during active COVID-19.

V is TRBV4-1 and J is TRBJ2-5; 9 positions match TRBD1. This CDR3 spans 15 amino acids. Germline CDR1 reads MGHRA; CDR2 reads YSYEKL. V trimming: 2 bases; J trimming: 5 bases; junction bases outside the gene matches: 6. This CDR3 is CASSQPTGGIETQYF. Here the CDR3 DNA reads TGCGCCAGCAGCCAACCCACAGGGGGCATCGAGACCCAGTACTTC.

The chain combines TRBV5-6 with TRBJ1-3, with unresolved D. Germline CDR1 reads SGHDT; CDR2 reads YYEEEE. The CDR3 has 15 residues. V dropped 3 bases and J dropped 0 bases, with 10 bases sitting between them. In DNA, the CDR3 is TGTGCCAGCAGCTCACACCCGAACTCTGGAAACACCATATATTTT. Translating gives CASSSHPNSGNTIYF.

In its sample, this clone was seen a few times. In nucleotides, the CDR3 is TGTGCCAGCAGCCTCGGGAATTACAGGGCCCGCTACGAGCAGTACTTC. This encodes CASSLGNYRARYEQYF. The chain links TRBV2 to TRBJ2-7, with a weak D call TRBD1 (6 bases). CDR1 SNHLY and CDR2 FYNNEI come from the germline V gene. Trimming took 6 bases from V and 3 from J, leaving 21 bases between them. This CDR3 has 16 residues.

The CDR3 DNA is TGCGCCAGCAGCCAAGATATGGGGGCCACTGAAGCTTTCTTT. This encodes CASSQDMGATEAFF. The V call is TRBV4-1, the J call TRBJ1-1; TRBD1 is a possible D gene (6 bases). Germline CDR1 and CDR2: MGHRA and YSYEKL. This CDR3 comprises 14 residues. Deletions cut 0 bases from V and 4 bases from J, with 9 bases between.

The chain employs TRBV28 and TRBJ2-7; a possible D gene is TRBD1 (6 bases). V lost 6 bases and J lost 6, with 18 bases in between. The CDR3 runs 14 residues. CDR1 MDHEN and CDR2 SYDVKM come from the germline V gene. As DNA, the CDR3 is TGTGCCAGCAGAGATACAGGGTTGTACGTCGAGCAGTACTTC. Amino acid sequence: CASRDTGLYVEQYF.

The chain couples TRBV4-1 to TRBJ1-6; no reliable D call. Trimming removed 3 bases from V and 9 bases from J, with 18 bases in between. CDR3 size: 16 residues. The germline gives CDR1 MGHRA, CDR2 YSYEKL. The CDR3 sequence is CASSHGRNLVGSPLHF. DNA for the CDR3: TGCGCCAGCAGCCATGGTCGGAATCTAGTTGGTTCACCCCTCCACTTT.

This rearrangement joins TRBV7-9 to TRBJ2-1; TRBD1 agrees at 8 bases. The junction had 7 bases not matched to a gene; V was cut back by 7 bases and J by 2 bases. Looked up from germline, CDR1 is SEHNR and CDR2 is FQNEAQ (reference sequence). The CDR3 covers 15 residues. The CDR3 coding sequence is TGTGCCAGCACTACCGACAGGGGCACCTACAATGAGCAGTTCTTC. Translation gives CASTTDRGTYNEQFF. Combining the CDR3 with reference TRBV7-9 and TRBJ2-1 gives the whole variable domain DTGVSQNPRHKITKRGQNVTFRCDPISEHNRLYWYRQTLGQGPEFLTYFQNEAQLEKSRLLSDRFSAERPKGSFSTLEIQRTEQGDSAMYLCASTTDRGTYNEQFFGPGTRLTVL.

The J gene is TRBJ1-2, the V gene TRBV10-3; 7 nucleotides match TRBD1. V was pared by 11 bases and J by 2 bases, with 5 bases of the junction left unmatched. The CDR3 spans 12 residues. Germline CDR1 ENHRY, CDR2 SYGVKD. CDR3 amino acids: CAVETGNYGYTF. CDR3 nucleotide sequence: TGTGCCGTGGAGACAGGGAACTATGGCTACACCTTC.

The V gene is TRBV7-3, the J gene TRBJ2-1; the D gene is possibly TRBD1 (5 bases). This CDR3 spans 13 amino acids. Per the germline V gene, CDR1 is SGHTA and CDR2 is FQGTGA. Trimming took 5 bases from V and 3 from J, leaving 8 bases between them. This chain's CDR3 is CASSLGDYNEQFF. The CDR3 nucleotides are TGTGCCAGCAGCCTAGGGGACTACAATGAGCAGTTCTTC.

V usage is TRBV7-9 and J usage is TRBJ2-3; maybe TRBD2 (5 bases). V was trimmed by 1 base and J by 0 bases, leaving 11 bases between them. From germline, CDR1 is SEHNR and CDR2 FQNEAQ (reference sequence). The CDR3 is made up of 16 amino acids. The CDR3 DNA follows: TGTGCCAGCAGCTTAGTGGTCGGGATCAGCACAGATACGCAGTATTTT. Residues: CASSLVVGISTDTQYF.

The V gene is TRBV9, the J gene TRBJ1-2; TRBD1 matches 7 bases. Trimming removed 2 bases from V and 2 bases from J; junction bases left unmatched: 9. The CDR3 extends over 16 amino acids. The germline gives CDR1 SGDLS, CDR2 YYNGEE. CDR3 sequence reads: CASSVRTGTENYGYTF. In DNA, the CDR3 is TGTGCCAGCAGCGTTCGAACCGGGACAGAAAACTATGGCTACACCTTC.

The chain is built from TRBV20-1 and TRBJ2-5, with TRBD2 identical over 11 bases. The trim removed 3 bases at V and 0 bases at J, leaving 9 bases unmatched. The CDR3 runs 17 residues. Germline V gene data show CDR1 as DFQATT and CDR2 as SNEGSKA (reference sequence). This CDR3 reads CSASRLAGGGYQETQYF. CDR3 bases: TGCAGTGCTAGTAGGCTAGCGGGGGGTGGGTACCAAGAGACCCAGTACTTC.

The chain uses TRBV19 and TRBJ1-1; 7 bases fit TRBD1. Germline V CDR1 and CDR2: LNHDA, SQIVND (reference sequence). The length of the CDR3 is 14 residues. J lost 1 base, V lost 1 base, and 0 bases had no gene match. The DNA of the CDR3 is TGTGCCAGTAGTATAGGGACAGGGAACACTGAAGCTTTCTTT. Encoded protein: CASSIGTGNTEAFF.

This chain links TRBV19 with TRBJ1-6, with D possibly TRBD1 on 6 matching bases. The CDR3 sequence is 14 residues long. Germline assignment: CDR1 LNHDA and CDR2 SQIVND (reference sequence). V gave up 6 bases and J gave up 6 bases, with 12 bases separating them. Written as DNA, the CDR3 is TGTGCCAGTAGCATAACAGGGCGTAATTCACCCCTCCACTTT. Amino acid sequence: CASSITGRNSPLHF.

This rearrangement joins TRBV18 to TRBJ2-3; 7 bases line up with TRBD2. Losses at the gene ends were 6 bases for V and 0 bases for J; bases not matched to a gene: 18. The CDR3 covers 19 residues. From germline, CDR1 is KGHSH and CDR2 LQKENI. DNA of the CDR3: TGTGCCAGCTCGCCCGGACTAGTTCAAACTTTTCCTAGCACAGATACGCAGTATTTT. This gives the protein CASSPGLVQTFPSTDTQYF.

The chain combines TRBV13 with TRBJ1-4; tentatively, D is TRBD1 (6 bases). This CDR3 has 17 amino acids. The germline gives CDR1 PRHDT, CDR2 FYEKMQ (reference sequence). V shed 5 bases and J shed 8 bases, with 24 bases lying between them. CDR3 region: CASSLSHKQGIEEKLFF. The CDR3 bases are TGTGCCAGCAGCCTTTCCCACAAACAGGGTATCGAGGAAAAACTGTTTTTT.

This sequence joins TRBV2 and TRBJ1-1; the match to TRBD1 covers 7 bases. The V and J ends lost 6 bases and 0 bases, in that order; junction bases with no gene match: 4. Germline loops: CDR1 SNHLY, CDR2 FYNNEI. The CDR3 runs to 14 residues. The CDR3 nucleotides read TGTGCCAGCAGGCCGACAGGGTTGAACACTGAAGCTTTCTTT. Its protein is CASRPTGLNTEAFF.

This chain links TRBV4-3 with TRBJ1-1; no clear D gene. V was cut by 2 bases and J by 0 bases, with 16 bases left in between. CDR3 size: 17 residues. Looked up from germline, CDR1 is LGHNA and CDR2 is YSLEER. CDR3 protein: CASSQQVTRIMNTEAFF. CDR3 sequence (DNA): TGCGCCAGCAGCCAACAAGTCACGAGGATAATGAACACTGAAGCTTTCTTT.

DNA for the CDR3: TGTGCCAGCAGTTCGCCGGGACAGGGCTACAATGAGCAGTTCTTC. Its translation: CASSSPGQGYNEQFF. The chain is built from TRBV6-5 and TRBJ2-1; 9 bases are shared with TRBD1. Trimming at V came to 4 bases and at J to 3 bases, leaving 4 bases not matched to a gene. This CDR3 region has 15 residues. Germline V gives CDR1 MNHEY, CDR2 SVGAGI.

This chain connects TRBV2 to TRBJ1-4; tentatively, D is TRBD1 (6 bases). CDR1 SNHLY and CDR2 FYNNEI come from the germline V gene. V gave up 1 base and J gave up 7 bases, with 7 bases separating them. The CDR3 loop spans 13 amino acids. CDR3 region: CASSEVRGEKLFF. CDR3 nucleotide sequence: TGTGCCAGCAGTGAAGTCAGGGGTGAAAAACTGTTTTTT. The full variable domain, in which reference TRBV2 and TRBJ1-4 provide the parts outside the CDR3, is EPEVTQTPSHQVTQMGQEVILRCVPISNHLYFYWYRQILGQKVEFLVSFYNNEISEKSEIFDDQFSVERPDGSNFTLKIRSTKLEDSAMYFCASSEVRGEKLFFGSGTQLSVL.

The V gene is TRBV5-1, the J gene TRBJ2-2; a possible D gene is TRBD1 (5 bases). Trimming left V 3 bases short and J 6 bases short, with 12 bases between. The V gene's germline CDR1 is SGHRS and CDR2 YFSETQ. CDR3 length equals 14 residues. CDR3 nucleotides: TGCGCCAGCAGCTGGGATTCAGGGCCCGGGGAGCTGTTTTTT. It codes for CASSWDSGPGELFF.

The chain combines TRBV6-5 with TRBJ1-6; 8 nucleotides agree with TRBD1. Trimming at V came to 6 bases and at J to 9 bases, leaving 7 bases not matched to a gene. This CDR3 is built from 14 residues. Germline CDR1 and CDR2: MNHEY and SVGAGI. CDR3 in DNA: TGTGCCAGCAGAGGACAGGGTACCGCTTCACCCCTCCACTTT. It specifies CASRGQGTASPLHF.

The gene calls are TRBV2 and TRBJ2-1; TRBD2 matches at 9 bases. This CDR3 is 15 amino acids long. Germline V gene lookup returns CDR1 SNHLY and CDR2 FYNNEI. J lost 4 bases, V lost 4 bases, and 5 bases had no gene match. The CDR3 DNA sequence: TGTGCCAGCAGTGGACTAGCGGATATATACAATGAGCAGTTCTTC. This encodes CASSGLADIYNEQFF.

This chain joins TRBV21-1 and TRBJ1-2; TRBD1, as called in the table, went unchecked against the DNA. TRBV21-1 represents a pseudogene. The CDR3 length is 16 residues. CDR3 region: CASSKGPTRGTYGYTF. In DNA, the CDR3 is TGTGCCAGCAGCAAAGGACCGACGAGGGGGACCTATGGCTACACCTTC.

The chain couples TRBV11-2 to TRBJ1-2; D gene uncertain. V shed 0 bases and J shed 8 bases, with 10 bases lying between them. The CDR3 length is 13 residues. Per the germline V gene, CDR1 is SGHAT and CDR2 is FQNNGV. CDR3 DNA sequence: TGTGCCAGCAGCTTAGATGAGGCTAGCGGCTACACCTTC. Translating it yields CASSLDEASGYTF.

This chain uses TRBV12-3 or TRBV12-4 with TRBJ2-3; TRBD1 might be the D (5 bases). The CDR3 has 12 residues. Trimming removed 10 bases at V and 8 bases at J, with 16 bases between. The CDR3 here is CAILDTGPTQYF. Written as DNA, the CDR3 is TGTGCCATCTTAGACACAGGACCTACGCAGTATTTT.

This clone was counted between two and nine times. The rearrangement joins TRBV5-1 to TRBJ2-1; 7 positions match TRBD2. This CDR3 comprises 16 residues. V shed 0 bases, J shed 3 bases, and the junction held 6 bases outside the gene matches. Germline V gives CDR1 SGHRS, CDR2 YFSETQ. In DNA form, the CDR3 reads TGCGCCAGCAGCTTGGGCGGGAGCTTCCGCTACAATGAGCAGTTCTTC. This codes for CASSLGGSFRYNEQFF.

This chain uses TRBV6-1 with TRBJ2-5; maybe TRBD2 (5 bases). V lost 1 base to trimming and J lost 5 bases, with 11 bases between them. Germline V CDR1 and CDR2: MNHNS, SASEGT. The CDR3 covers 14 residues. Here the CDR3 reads CASSEVVSGETQYF. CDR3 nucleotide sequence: TGTGCCAGCAGTGAAGTTGTTTCGGGGGAGACCCAGTACTTC.

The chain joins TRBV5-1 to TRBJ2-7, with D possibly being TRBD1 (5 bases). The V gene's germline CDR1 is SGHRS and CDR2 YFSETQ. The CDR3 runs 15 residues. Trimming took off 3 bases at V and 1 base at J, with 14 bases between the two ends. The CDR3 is CASSSRQPGSYEQYF. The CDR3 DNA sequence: TGCGCCAGCAGCTCAAGACAGCCTGGGTCCTACGAGCAGTACTTC.